These 7 T cell receptor beta chains originate from one sample sequenced in a study of cytomegalovirus exposure and HLA in healthy donors. The primer mix had 60 Vbeta and 13 Jbeta primers. TCRdb keeps only in-frame clones here, not all; method: immunoSEQ multiplex PCR. Of approximately 82,000 clones in the sample, around four fifths were seen once. Source material: PBMCs. These receptors originate from a woman between 50 and 59 years old in good health and CMV-seropositive.

The chain recombines TRBV2 with TRBJ2-5; D remains unclear. The CDR3 consists of 11 residues. V was pared by 6 bases and J by 3 bases, with 5 bases between. CDR1 and CDR2 from the germline V gene are SNHLY and FYNNEI. CDR3 in amino acids: CASRVEETQYF. The CDR3 DNA follows: TGTGCCAGCAGGGTAGAAGAGACCCAGTACTTC.

This clone was seen once. The chain recombines TRBV28 with TRBJ2-7, with D possibly TRBD1 on 5 matching bases. The CDR3 spans 14 residues. The V end was cut by 6 bases, the J end by 2 bases, with 14 bases between. CDR1 is MDHEN and CDR2 is SYDVKM in the germline V gene. The CDR3 sequence: CASRPTGQPYEQYF. The CDR3 DNA reads TGTGCCAGCAGACCTACCGGACAACCCTACGAGCAGTACTTC.

The chain joins TRBV4-2 to TRBJ2-1; D might be TRBD2 (7 bases). Germline-derived CDR1 and CDR2 are LGHNA and YNFKEQ. This CDR3 is 16 amino acids long. V was clipped by 5 bases and J by 9 bases, with 23 bases between them. The CDR3 sequence: CASSGGEGGGPIEQFF. The CDR3 DNA follows: TGTGCCAGCAGCGGTGGAGAGGGGGGGGGTCCAATTGAGCAGTTCTTC.

This chain links TRBV7-9 with TRBJ1-2, with 10 bases fitting TRBD1. The germline gives CDR1 SEHNR, CDR2 FQNEAQ (reference sequence). J was trimmed by 2 bases and V by 5 bases; bases with no gene match: 5. The CDR3 is made up of 15 amino acids. The CDR3 is CASSTLTGGNYGYTF. The DNA for the CDR3 is TGTGCCAGCAGCACCTTGACAGGGGGCAACTATGGCTACACCTTC.

The rearrangement uses TRBV6-1 and TRBJ2-1; 7 bases are shared with TRBD2. Germline CDR1 MNHNS, CDR2 SASEGT. The CDR3 length is 13 residues. After removal of 6 bases from V and 8 bases from J, the junction contained 7 bases not matched to a gene. CDR3 DNA sequence: TGTGCCAGCAGGAGCGGGAAAGTCTATGAGCAGTTCTTC. This sequence encodes CASRSGKVYEQFF.

The CDR3 sequence: CASSLDGGGRTEAFF. CDR3 DNA sequence: TGTGCCAGCAGCTTGGACGGGGGCGGGAGGACTGAAGCTTTCTTT. The chain employs TRBV5-5 and TRBJ1-1; the D gene is possibly TRBD1 (6 bases). Between the trimmed V and J ends, which lost 0 bases and 5 bases, there was a span of 14 bases. The CDR3 has 15 amino acids. CDR1 is SGHKS and CDR2 is YYEKEE in the germline V gene (reference sequence).

V and J are TRBV28 and TRBJ1-2; D is uncertain. Trimming took off 7 bases at V and 4 bases at J, with 13 bases between the two ends. Germline CDR1 MDHEN, CDR2 SYDVKM. This CDR3 has 13 amino acids. The CDR3 DNA is TGTGCCAGCACCCTGCCAGGAGGCTATGGCTACACCTTC. Protein: CASTLPGGYGYTF.